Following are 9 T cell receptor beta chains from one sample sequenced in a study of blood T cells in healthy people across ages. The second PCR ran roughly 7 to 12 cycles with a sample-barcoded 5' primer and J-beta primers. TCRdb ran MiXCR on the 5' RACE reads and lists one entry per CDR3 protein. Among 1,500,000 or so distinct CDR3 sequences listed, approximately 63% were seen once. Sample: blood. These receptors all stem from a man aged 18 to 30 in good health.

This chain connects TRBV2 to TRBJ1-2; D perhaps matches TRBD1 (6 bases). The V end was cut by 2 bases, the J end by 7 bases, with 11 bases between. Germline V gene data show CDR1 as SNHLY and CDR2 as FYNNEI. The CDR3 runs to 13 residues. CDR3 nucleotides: TGTGCCAGCAGTGAATCCGGGGGCGGTGGCTACACCTTC. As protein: CASSESGGGGYTF.

In DNA form, the CDR3 reads TGTGCCAGCAGTGCGACTAGCGGGGGGCATTACTACAATGAGCAGTTCTTC. Translation: CASSATSGGHYYNEQFF. The gene calls are TRBV6-1 and TRBJ2-1; 13 bases are shared with TRBD2. CDR1 and CDR2 from the germline V gene are MNHNS and SASEGT. V shed 4 bases, J shed 3 bases, and the junction held 6 bases outside the gene matches. The CDR3 loop spans 17 amino acids.

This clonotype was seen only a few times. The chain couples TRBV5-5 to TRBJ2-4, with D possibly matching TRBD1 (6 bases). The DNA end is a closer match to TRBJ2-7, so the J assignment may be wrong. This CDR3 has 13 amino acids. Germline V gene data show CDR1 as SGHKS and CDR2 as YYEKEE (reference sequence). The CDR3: CASSFSGDNEQYF. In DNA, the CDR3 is TGTGCCAGCAGCTTCTCAGGGGACAACGAGCAGTACTTC.

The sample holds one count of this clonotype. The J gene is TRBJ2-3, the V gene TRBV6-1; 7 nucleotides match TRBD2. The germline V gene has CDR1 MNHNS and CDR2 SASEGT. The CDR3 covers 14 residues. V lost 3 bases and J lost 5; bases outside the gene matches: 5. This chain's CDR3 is CASSDGLGIDTQYF. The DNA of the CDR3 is TGTGCCAGCAGTGATGGACTAGGAATAGATACGCAGTATTTT.

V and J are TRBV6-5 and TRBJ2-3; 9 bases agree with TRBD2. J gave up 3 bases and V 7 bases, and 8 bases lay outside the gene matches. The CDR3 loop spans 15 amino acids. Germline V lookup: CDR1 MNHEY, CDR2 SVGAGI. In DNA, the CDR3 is TGTGCCAGCACCTCCCCTAGCGGGGAGACAGATACGCAGTATTTT. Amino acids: CASTSPSGETDTQYF.

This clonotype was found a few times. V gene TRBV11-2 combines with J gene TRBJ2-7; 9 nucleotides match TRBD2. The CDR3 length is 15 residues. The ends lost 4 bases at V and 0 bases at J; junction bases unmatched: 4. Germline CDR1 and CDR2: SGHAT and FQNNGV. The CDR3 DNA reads TGTGCCAGCAGCTCCGGGACTAGCCGCTCCTACGAGCAGTACTTC. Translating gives CASSSGTSRSYEQYF. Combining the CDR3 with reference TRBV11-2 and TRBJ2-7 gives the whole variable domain EAGVAQSPRYKIIEKRQSVAFWCNPISGHATLYWYQQILGQGPKLLIQFQNNGVVDDSQLPKDRFSAERLKGVDSTLKIQPAKLEDSAVYLCASSSGTSRSYEQYFGPGTRLTVT.

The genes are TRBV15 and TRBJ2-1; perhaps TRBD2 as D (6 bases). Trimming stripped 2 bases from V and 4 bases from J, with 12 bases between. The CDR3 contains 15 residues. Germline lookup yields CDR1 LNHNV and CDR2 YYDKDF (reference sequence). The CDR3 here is CATSRSSGEYNEQFF. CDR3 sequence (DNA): TGTGCCACCAGCAGAAGTAGCGGAGAATACAATGAGCAGTTCTTC.

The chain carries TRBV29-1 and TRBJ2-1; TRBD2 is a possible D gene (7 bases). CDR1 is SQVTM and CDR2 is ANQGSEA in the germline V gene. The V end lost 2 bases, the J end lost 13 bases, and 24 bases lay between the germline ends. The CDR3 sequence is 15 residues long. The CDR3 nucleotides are TGCAGCGTTGAAAGGGGGGGACATGGACAAGAGACCCAGTTCTTC. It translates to CSVERGGHGQETQFF.

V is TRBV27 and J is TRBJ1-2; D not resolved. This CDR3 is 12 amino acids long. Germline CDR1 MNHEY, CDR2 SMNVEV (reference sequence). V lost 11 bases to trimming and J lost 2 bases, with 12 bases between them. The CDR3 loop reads CARAPQNYGYTF. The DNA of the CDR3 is TGTGCCCGGGCCCCACAGAACTATGGCTACACCTTC.